The rows below give T cell receptor beta chains drawn from one sample of a study of technical replicates of blood from a few donors. TCRdb's copy holds only in-frame clones and misses some; the assay was immunoSEQ multiplex PCR. The table shows about 91,000 clones, with around 93% occurring only once. Sample: T cells isolated from PBMCs. The receptors were sampled from a human donor in good health. Each CDR3 is given with its conserved first and last residue. D genes are given only for firm matches. Rows may omit the clone size; those that give it use once, few, many or a size class.

.,.,TRBV11-2,TRBJ2-7,TGTGCCAGCAGCTTAAATTGGGAGACCTACGAGCAGTACTTC,CASSLNWETYEQYF
once,.,TRBV21-1,TRBJ2-7,TGTGCCAGCAGCAAATTCCGGGACAGGGCCTACGAGCAGTACTTC,CASSKFRDRAYEQYF
.,TRBD1,TRBV2,TRBJ2-2,TGTGCCAGCAGTGGACAGGGCGGAACCGGGGAGCTGTTTTTT,CASSGQGGTGELFF
.,TRBD1,TRBV28,TRBJ2-7,TGTGCCAGCAGCCCTCCGGGACAGGGGGCCAACGAGCAGTACTTC,CASSPPGQGANEQYF
.,.,TRBV30,TRBJ1-1,TGTGCCTGGAGGGGATTCAGGGGATCTGAAGCTTTCTTT,CAWRGFRGSEAFF
.,.,TRBV9,TRBJ2-3,TGTGCCAGCAGCCGCAGTCCCGGGAATTCAGATACGCAGTATTTT,CASSRSPGNSDTQYF
.,TRBD2,TRBV7-9,TRBJ2-1,TGTGCCAGCAGCTATACTAGCGGGGGTTACAATGAGCAGTTCTTC,CASSYTSGGYNEQFF
few,.,TRBV5-1,TRBJ1-2,TGCGCCAGCAGCATTCAGACAACTAACTATGGCTACACCTTC,CASSIQTTNYGYTF
few,TRBD1,TRBV27,TRBJ2-2,TGTGCCAGCAGTTTACGGCAGGGGGCGAGCACCGGGGAGCTGTTTTTT,CASSLRQGASTGELFF
.,.,TRBV11-2,TRBJ1-1,TGTGCCAGCAGCTTATTCTCACTGAATCTCGACACTGAAGCTTTCTTT,CASSLFSLNLDTEAFF
.,TRBD1,TRBV7-9,TRBJ1-5,TGTGCCAGCAGCGCGGACAGGGAAAGCAATCAGCCCCAGCATTTT,CASSADRESNQPQHF
.,TRBD1,TRBV7-9,TRBJ2-3,TGTGCCAGCAGCTTCCCGACAGGGTCCACAGATACGCAGTATTTT,CASSFPTGSTDTQYF
.,.,TRBV9,TRBJ2-3,TGTGCCAGCAGCGTAAACCCCCAGACAGGTACAACCACAGATACGCAGTATTTT,CASSVNPQTGTTTDTQYF
.,TRBD2,TRBV5-4,TRBJ2-5,TGTGCCAGCAGCTTTCGCGGGGGGCAAGAGACCCAGTACTTC,CASSFRGGQETQYF
.,.,TRBV12-5,TRBJ1-3,TGTGCTAGTGGTTTGTCAGGGGCTGGAAACACCATATATTTT,CASGLSGAGNTIYF
once,.,TRBV6-5,TRBJ2-7,TGTGCCAGCCTGGCCGGCTGGGGGGATGAGCAGTACTTC,CASLAGWGDEQYF
.,.,TRBV10-3,TRBJ2-1,TGTGCCATCAGTGACTATCGGGGTCTATCCTACAATGAGCAGTTCTTC,CAISDYRGLSYNEQFF
few,TRBD1,TRBV28,TRBJ1-5,TGTGCCAGCGCTTCCAGGGGGCTTCAGCCCCAGCATTTT,CASASRGLQPQHF
.,.,TRBV4-1,TRBJ2-7,TGCGCCAGCAGCCAAGAGGGCAGTGGGTACGAGCAGTACTTC,CASSQEGSGYEQYF
.,.,TRBV5-1,TRBJ2-4,TGCGCCAGCAGCTTATCACTCGGTACAGCCACGATAGATAAAAACATTCAGTACTTC,CASSLSLGTATIDKNIQYF
.,TRBD2,TRBV29-1,TRBJ2-1,TGCAGCGTTGAAGACCTAACCTCGGGACTAGCCAATGAGCAGTTCTTC,CSVEDLTSGLANEQFF
.,.,TRBV5-1,TRBJ2-1,TGCGCCAGCCAGGGAGGATTATCCTACAATGAGCAGTTCTTC,CASQGGLSYNEQFF
.,TRBD1,TRBV27,TRBJ1-2,TGTGCCAGCAGTCGGACAGGGGGGAACTATGGCTACACCTTC,CASSRTGGNYGYTF
.,.,TRBV4-1,TRBJ2-7,TGCGCCAGCAGCCAGGCTCCGACTTACAGTATTCAATCGGGGGAGCAGTACTTC,CASSQAPTYSIQSGEQYF
once,.,TRBV19,TRBJ2-5,TGTGCCAGTAGTATTCCCAGCCAAGAGACCCAGTACTTC,CASSIPSQETQYF
.,TRBD1,TRBV7-9,TRBJ1-2,TGTGCCAGCAGCCGAGACAGGGGCGAAGGCTATGGCTACACCTTC,CASSRDRGEGYGYTF
.,.,TRBV5-1,TRBJ2-3,TGCGCCAGCAGCTCACAGGGCCCTAGCACAGATACGCAGTATTTT,CASSSQGPSTDTQYF